A single sample gave rise to the 16 T cell receptor beta chains below, sequenced in a study of CD8+CD57+ T cells in acquired aplastic anemia listed by TCRdb under 2018. Patients chosen for sequencing had shown expansion of CD8+CD57+ cells by flow cytometry. This sample was sequenced with an Illumina HiSeq 2000. Profiling of TCR beta VDJ combinations and CDR3 sequences used genomic DNA as the template. TCRdb reanalyzed the raw reads on its own, using fastp at Q25 for trimming and MiXCR for clone calling, and kept in-frame beta chains. Each CDR3 protein gets just one entry, which takes the most common genes and DNA from the rows behind it. The sample has tens of thousands of distinct CDR3 sequences on record, about 63% of them singletons. Just under 60% of the sample lies in the top ten. The specimen sequenced was sorted CD4+, CD8+, or CD8+CD57+ T cells (not recorded which) from PBMCs. The receptors shown here come from a human donor with aplastic anemia.

The CDR3 loop reads CASRPGPITEAFF. The CDR3 DNA sequence: TGCGCCAGCAGGCCAGGGCCGATCACTGAAGCTTTCTTT. V gene TRBV5-1 combines with J gene TRBJ1-1, with D possibly TRBD1 on 5 matching bases. This CDR3 contains 13 residues. V was shortened by 5 bases and J by 4 bases, with 12 bases between the two germline ends. The germline V gene encodes CDR1 SGHRS and CDR2 YFSETQ.

This clonotype was detected many times. This sequence joins TRBV7-9 and TRBJ2-3, with D maybe TRBD1 (6 bases). Germline V lookup: CDR1 SEHNR, CDR2 FQNEAQ (reference sequence). This CDR3 contains 17 residues. Trimming removed 0 bases from V and 0 bases from J, with 13 bases in between. The CDR3 nucleotides are TGTGCCAGCAGCTTAGCGGGGACATCCCCTAGCACAGATACGCAGTATTTT. Translating it yields CASSLAGTSPSTDTQYF.

This clonotype has ten or more counts. A much bigger clone sits one base away, suggesting this may be a read error. DNA of the CDR3: TGTGCCAGTAGCCGGGAAGGGAGAAACGAGCAGTACTTC. This encodes CASSREGRNEQYF. V and J are TRBV19 and TRBJ2-7; the D gene is possibly TRBD2 (5 bases). This CDR3 spans 13 amino acids. Germline CDR1 LNHDA, CDR2 SQIVND (reference sequence). Trimming took off 6 bases at V and 5 bases at J, with 14 bases between the two ends.

This clonotype has a count of ten or more. The chain is built from TRBV3-1 and TRBJ1-6; TRBD1 matches at 8 bases. Germline lookup yields CDR1 LGHDT and CDR2 YNNKEL (reference sequence). This CDR3 is built from 15 residues. V was clipped by 1 base and J by 7 bases; unmatched bases: 3. This chain's CDR3 is CASSQGDRLNSPLHF. CDR3 coding DNA: TGTGCCAGCAGCCAAGGGGACAGGCTCAATTCACCCCTCCACTTT.

This clonotype was counted between two and nine times. Given the absence of the conserved phenylalanine or tryptophan at the CDR3 end, a read error is likely. The chain has TRBV2 and TRBJ1-1, with 7 bases that match TRBD1. Germline V gives CDR1 SNHLY, CDR2 FYNNEI. The length of the CDR3 is 13 residues. The DNA of the CDR3 is TGTGCCAGCGGACAGGCGATGAACAGTGAAGCTTTCGTT. Protein product: CASGQAMNSEAFV.

This rearrangement joins TRBV29-1 to TRBJ2-3; the D is unclear. Looked up from germline, CDR1 is SQVTM and CDR2 is ANQGSEA. With 7 bases removed from V and 4 bases from J, the gap between germline ends came to 9 bases. The CDR3 length is 11 residues. This CDR3 reads CSGGWADTQYF. CDR3 sequence (DNA): TGCAGCGGTGGTTGGGCAGATACGCAGTATTTT.

The rearrangement links TRBV29-1 to TRBJ1-2; TRBD1 is a possible D gene (6 bases). Germline V lookup: CDR1 SQVTM, CDR2 ANQGSEA. This CDR3 region has 13 residues. V was pared by 3 bases and J by 1 base, with 9 bases between. DNA for the CDR3: TGCAGCGTTGAGGCAGGGGATAACTATGGCTACACCTTC. Amino acids: CSVEAGDNYGYTF. The full variable domain, rest sourced from reference TRBV29-1 and TRBJ1-2, is SAVISQKPSRDICQRGTSLTIQCQVDSQVTMMFWYRQQPGQSLTLIATANQGSEATYESGFVIDKFPISRPNLTFSTLTVSNMSPEDSSIYLCSVEAGDNYGYTFGSGTRLTVV.

This clonotype was seen ten or more times. The chain has TRBV15 and TRBJ1-2; D uncertain. Germline V gene data show CDR1 as LNHNV and CDR2 as YYDKDF (reference sequence). Trimming cost V 5 bases and J 4 bases, with 17 bases left between them. This CDR3 has 15 amino acids. CDR3 coding DNA: TGTGCCACCAGCGATCACCTTAGAGGACCCTATGGCTACACCTTC. Protein sequence: CATSDHLRGPYGYTF.

This chain links TRBV2 with TRBJ1-5; D ambiguous. The germline CDR1 and CDR2 sequences are SNHLY and FYNNEI. The CDR3 runs to 13 residues. Trimming stripped 6 bases from V and 7 bases from J, with 13 bases between. CDR3 DNA sequence: TGTGCCAGCAGCGGGGAGATGGGACAGCCCCAGCATTTT. Translated: CASSGEMGQPQHF.

This clonotype was seen at least ten times. This rearrangement joins TRBV4-1 to TRBJ2-3; D is perhaps TRBD2 (6 bases). CDR3 length equals 14 residues. CDR1 and CDR2 (germline): MGHRA, YSYEKL. Trimming took 1 base from V and 4 from J, leaving 9 bases between them. CDR3 sequence: CASSQAGEADTQYF. The DNA for the CDR3 is TGCGCCAGCAGCCAAGCGGGGGAGGCAGATACGCAGTATTTT.

The chain links TRBV15 to TRBJ2-7; 8 bases line up with TRBD1. The CDR3 is made up of 14 amino acids. Germline values: CDR1 LNHNV, CDR2 YYDKDF (reference sequence). V shed 2 bases and J 5 bases; nucleotides not matched to a gene: 5. CDR3 protein: CATSRTGGFDEQYF. The CDR3 nucleotides are TGTGCCACCAGCAGAACAGGGGGATTCGACGAGCAGTACTTC. The complete variable domain, with remaining parts taken from reference TRBV15 and TRBJ2-7, reads DAMVIQNPRYQVTQFGKPVTLSCSQTLNHNVMYWYQQKSSQAPKLLFHYYDKDFNNEADTPDNFQSRRPNTSFCFLDIRSPGLGDTAMYLCATSRTGGFDEQYFGPGTRLTVT.

The V call is TRBV2, the J call TRBJ2-5; D is possibly TRBD1 (5 bases). Germline values: CDR1 SNHLY, CDR2 FYNNEI. The germline V and J ends were trimmed by 1 base and 5 bases, with 14 bases remaining between them. This CDR3 spans 15 amino acids. For the CDR3, the DNA is TGTGCCAGCAGTGAAGTACGACAGCCTGGGGAGACCCAGTACTTC. Translation: CASSEVRQPGETQYF. The entire variable domain, with the rest obtained from reference TRBV2 and TRBJ2-5, is as follows: EPEVTQTPSHQVTQMGQEVILRCVPISNHLYFYWYRQILGQKVEFLVSFYNNEISEKSEIFDDQFSVERPDGSNFTLKIRSTKLEDSAMYFCASSEVRQPGETQYFGPGTRLLVL.

This clonotype occurred a few times. The chain combines TRBV13 with TRBJ2-3; 7 bases align to TRBD2. This CDR3 spans 16 amino acids. Germline V gene data show CDR1 as PRHDT and CDR2 as FYEKMQ (reference sequence). Losses at the gene ends were 4 bases for V and 0 bases for J; bases not matched to a gene: 7. The chain's CDR3 is CASSSPTSPSTDTQYF. DNA for the CDR3: TGTGCCAGCAGCTCCCCGACTAGCCCAAGCACAGATACGCAGTATTTT.

The chain couples TRBV15 to TRBJ2-5; perhaps TRBD1 as D (6 bases). Germline CDR1 is LNHNV and CDR2 is YYDKDF (reference sequence). The CDR3 is 15 amino acids. V lost 1 base to trimming and J lost 1 base, with 10 bases between them. The CDR3 sequence: CATSRVGDIQETQYF. The CDR3 bases are TGTGCCACCAGCAGAGTAGGGGACATCCAAGAGACCCAGTACTTC.

In this sample, this clonotype turned up once. A junction boundary mismatches the germline segment, possibly from a read error. The genes are TRBV10-1 and TRBJ2-5; D uncertain. The CDR3 contains 13 residues. Germline V lookup: CDR1 WNHNN, CDR2 SYGVQD (reference sequence). The CDR3 nucleotides read TGCGCCAGCAGCGAGTCCTTACGGGAGACCCAGTACTTC. Residues: CASSESLRETQYF.

The chain combines TRBV2 with TRBJ2-7, with D unclear. V gave up 1 base and J gave up 0 bases, with 4 bases separating them. CDR3 length: 13 amino acids. CDR1 and CDR2 (germline): SNHLY, FYNNEI. Here the CDR3 reads CASSEGGSYEQYF. The CDR3 nucleotides are TGTGCCAGCAGTGAAGGCGGCTCCTACGAGCAGTACTTC. Complete variable domain (other parts from reference TRBV2 and TRBJ2-7): EPEVTQTPSHQVTQMGQEVILRCVPISNHLYFYWYRQILGQKVEFLVSFYNNEISEKSEIFDDQFSVERPDGSNFTLKIRSTKLEDSAMYFCASSEGGSYEQYFGPGTRLTVT.